These 24 T cell receptor beta chains share one sample of origin, sequenced in a study of shared clonotypes between healthy human individuals. The protocol was immunoSEQ multiplex PCR, while the TCRdb copy is restricted to in-frame clones and leaves out a portion. In the table there are just over 2,000,000 clones, roughly 94% of which are singletons. Sequenced input: naive CD4+ T cells sorted from blood. Documented subset: CD45RA+ positively selected. The receptors stem from a man aged 18 to 29 in good health.

The gene calls are TRBV15 and TRBJ2-2; 11 bases line up with TRBD2. The V gene's germline CDR1 is LNHNV and CDR2 YYDKDF (reference sequence). This CDR3 has 17 amino acids. The trim removed 0 bases at V and 7 bases at J, leaving 7 bases unmatched. CDR3 sequence reads: CATSREGTSGSGGELFF. The CDR3 bases are TGTGCCACCAGCAGAGAGGGGACTAGCGGTTCAGGCGGGGAGCTGTTTTTT.

The chain employs TRBV30 and TRBJ1-2; no firm D call. The CDR3 runs to 11 residues. Germline V CDR1 and CDR2: GTSNPN, SVGIG (reference sequence). DNA for the CDR3: TGTGCAAAATGGACGGGTTATGGCTACACCTTC. Translating it yields CAKWTGYGYTF. Full variable domain (missing parts from reference TRBV30 and TRBJ1-2): SQTIHQWPATLVQPVGSPLSLECTVEGTSNPNLYWYRQAAGRGLQLLFYSVGIGQISSEVPQNLSASRPQDRQFILSSKKLLLSDSGFYLCAKWTGYGYTFGSGTRLTVV.

V usage is TRBV6-5 and J usage is TRBJ1-6; D is uncertain. The CDR3 has 15 residues. The germline CDR1 and CDR2 sequences are MNHEY and SVGAGI. V lost 6 bases and J lost 4, with 13 bases in between. This CDR3 reads CASSRQEPYNSPLHF. In DNA form, the CDR3 reads TGTGCCAGCAGCCGTCAGGAGCCTTATAATTCACCCCTCCACTTT.

This sequence joins TRBV6-6 and TRBJ1-5; TRBD1 is a possible D gene (6 bases). Germline V lookup: CDR1 MNHNY, CDR2 SVGAGI (reference sequence). The CDR3 has 16 amino acids. Trimming removed 0 bases at V and 3 bases at J, with 12 bases between. The CDR3 reads CASSYSSRGPNQPQHF. The CDR3 DNA is TGTGCCAGCAGTTACTCGTCCAGGGGCCCCAATCAGCCCCAGCATTTT.

J is TRBJ1-6 and V is TRBV11-2, with D possibly being TRBD1 (6 bases). V was trimmed by 4 bases and J by 6 bases, leaving 16 bases between them. CDR1 is SGHAT and CDR2 is FQNNGV in the germline V gene. There are 16 residues in the CDR3. This CDR3 reads CASSSRWGASNSPLHF. In nucleotides, the CDR3 is TGTGCCAGCAGCTCCAGATGGGGGGCGAGTAATTCACCCCTCCACTTT.

This clone came up once. V usage is TRBV9 and J usage is TRBJ1-6; D gene uncertain. The CDR3 contains 13 residues. Germline V gives CDR1 SGDLS, CDR2 YYNGEE. Trimming cost V 5 bases and J 10 bases, with 13 bases left between them. The CDR3 reads CASSVFIGSPLHF. CDR3 sequence (DNA): TGTGCCAGCAGTGTGTTTATAGGATCACCCCTCCACTTT.

The genes are TRBV30 and TRBJ1-2, with unresolved D. CDR3 size: 12 residues. Germline V gene sequence: CDR1 GTSNPN, CDR2 SVGIG (reference sequence). The V end lost 1 base, the J end lost 4 bases, and 7 bases lay between the germline ends. The CDR3 sequence is CAWSDSPYGYTF. As DNA, the CDR3 is TGTGCCTGGAGTGACAGCCCCTATGGCTACACCTTC. The whole variable domain, filled in from reference TRBV30 and TRBJ1-2, reads SQTIHQWPATLVQPVGSPLSLECTVEGTSNPNLYWYRQAAGRGLQLLFYSVGIGQISSEVPQNLSASRPQDRQFILSSKKLLLSDSGFYLCAWSDSPYGYTFGSGTRLTVV.

The CDR3 loop reads CASSKASGRQETQYF. In DNA, the CDR3 is TGTGCCAGCAGCAAGGCTAGCGGTCGCCAAGAGACCCAGTACTTC. The chain employs TRBV11-2 and TRBJ2-5; 7 bases agree with TRBD2. The ends lost 5 bases at V and 1 base at J; junction bases unmatched: 7. The CDR3 consists of 15 residues. The germline CDR1 and CDR2 sequences are SGHAT and FQNNGV. Full variable domain (missing parts from reference TRBV11-2 and TRBJ2-5): EAGVAQSPRYKIIEKRQSVAFWCNPISGHATLYWYQQILGQGPKLLIQFQNNGVVDDSQLPKDRFSAERLKGVDSTLKIQPAKLEDSAVYLCASSKASGRQETQYFGPGTRLLVL.

This chain joins TRBV5-1 and TRBJ2-1; no clear D gene. V dropped 2 bases and J dropped 7 bases, with 10 bases sitting between them. The CDR3 runs 13 residues. Germline CDR1 and CDR2: SGHRS and YFSETQ. CDR3 DNA: TGCGCCAGCAGCTTCCGCGGTTTGAATGAGCAGTTCTTC. Translated, it gives CASSFRGLNEQFF.

This sequence joins TRBV7-2 and TRBJ1-6, with 8 bases identical to TRBD1. This CDR3 is built from 15 residues. Trimming removed 1 base from V and 5 bases from J; junction bases left unmatched: 1. Germline V gene lookup returns CDR1 SGHTA and CDR2 FQGNSA. CDR3 region: CASSLGQGNNSPLHF. The DNA of the CDR3 is TGTGCCAGCAGCTTAGGACAGGGGAATAATTCACCCCTCCACTTT.

This clone appeared once. This chain connects TRBV5-1 to TRBJ2-3; 10 bases line up with TRBD2. With 0 bases clipped from V and 7 bases from J, the junction kept 8 bases outside the gene matches. The CDR3 length is 16 residues. Germline V gene lookup returns CDR1 SGHRS and CDR2 YFSETQ. The CDR3 DNA reads as TGCGCCAGCAGCTTGGCATCTAGCGGGAGCACGTATACGCAGTATTTT. It specifies CASSLASSGSTYTQYF.

The chain employs TRBV7-8 and TRBJ2-7; D is perhaps TRBD1 or TRBD2 (5 bases each). In germline, CDR1 is SGHVS, CDR2 FQNEAQ. V was shortened by 5 bases and J by 4 bases, with 18 bases between the two germline ends. This CDR3 has 15 amino acids. CDR3 sequence reads: CASSIQRDVFYEQYF. Written as DNA, the CDR3 is TGTGCCAGCAGCATTCAAAGGGACGTCTTTTACGAGCAGTACTTC.

The CDR3 sequence is CASVGQGRPQETQYF. The CDR3 region has the DNA TGTGCCTCTGTGGGGCAGGGGCGACCTCAAGAGACCCAGTACTTC. This chain connects TRBV7-2 to TRBJ2-5; a weak D match, TRBD1 (6 bases). CDR1 SGHTA and CDR2 FQGNSA come from the germline V gene. The V end lost 11 bases, the J end lost 2 bases, and 21 bases lay between the germline ends. The CDR3 has 15 amino acids.

The rearrangement links TRBV10-3 to TRBJ2-1; unclear D gene. V was cut by 2 bases and J by 2 bases, with 4 bases left in between. The CDR3 sequence is 13 residues long. CDR1 is ENHRY, CDR2 SYGVKD, per germline. DNA of the CDR3: TGTGCCATCAGTGAGAAAACCTACAATGAGCAGTTCTTC. This translates into CAISEKTYNEQFF.

The chain couples TRBV6-6 to TRBJ1-1; 9 bases are shared with TRBD1. V was clipped by 4 bases and J by 1 base; unmatched bases: 4. This CDR3 region has 15 residues. Germline assignment: CDR1 MNHNY and CDR2 SVGAGI (reference sequence). The CDR3 protein is CASSFTGQGNTEAFF. For the CDR3, the DNA is TGTGCCAGCAGTTTTACGGGACAGGGGAACACTGAAGCTTTCTTT.

The chain links TRBV7-6 to TRBJ1-4; D call uncertain. Germline assignment: CDR1 SGHVS and CDR2 FNYEAQ. The CDR3 is 15 amino acids. With 3 bases removed from V and 2 bases from J, the gap between germline ends came to 10 bases. The CDR3 is CASSLWETTNEKLFF. The CDR3 bases are TGTGCCAGCAGCTTGTGGGAGACGACTAATGAAAAACTGTTTTTT.

The chain joins TRBV5-1 to TRBJ2-6; 8 positions agree with TRBD1. V shed 5 bases, J shed 1 base, and the junction held 5 bases outside the gene matches. Germline lookup yields CDR1 SGHRS and CDR2 YFSETQ. The CDR3 spans 16 residues. In DNA form, the CDR3 reads TGCGCCAGCAGTTTGACAGGGGAGTCTGGGGCCAACGTCCTGACTTTC. Translated, it gives CASSLTGESGANVLTF.

The CDR3 protein is CASSYRGKGNTIYF. The DNA for the CDR3 is TGTGCCAGCAGCTACAGGGGAAAAGGAAACACCATATATTTT. The V and J genes are TRBV11-2 and TRBJ1-3, with 7 bases fitting TRBD1. Germline V gives CDR1 SGHAT, CDR2 FQNNGV. The CDR3 runs 14 residues. After removal of 4 bases from V and 4 bases from J, the junction contained 4 bases not matched to a gene.

This clone turned up a few times. The chain combines TRBV7-9 with TRBJ1-2; 11 bases are a match to TRBD1. Germline loops: CDR1 SEHNR, CDR2 FQNEAQ (reference sequence). V lost 8 bases and J lost 6; bases outside the gene matches: 11. The CDR3 has 15 amino acids. The CDR3 DNA is TGTGCCAGCTCACGCGGACAGGGGGCTTATGATGGCTACACCTTC. As protein: CASSRGQGAYDGYTF.

V is TRBV2 and J is TRBJ2-7, with 10 bases lining up with TRBD2. In germline, CDR1 is SNHLY, CDR2 FYNNEI. The CDR3 loop spans 15 amino acids. The V gene end was trimmed by 8 bases and the J gene end by 0 bases; junction bases not matched to a gene: 7. CDR3 region: CASEGLALSSYEQYF. Here the CDR3 DNA reads TGTGCCAGCGAGGGACTAGCGCTGAGCTCCTACGAGCAGTACTTC.

The chain couples TRBV6-5 to TRBJ1-5; D gene ambiguous. The germline gives CDR1 MNHEY, CDR2 SVGAGI. The CDR3 has 13 amino acids. V was shortened by 5 bases and J by 4 bases, with 9 bases between the two germline ends. The CDR3, as DNA: TGTGCCAGCAGTCGGCTCGCAAATCAGCCCCAGCATTTT. It encodes CASSRLANQPQHF.

This clone was recorded only once. This rearrangement joins TRBV7-9 to TRBJ1-2, with 8 positions matching TRBD1. This CDR3 has 13 amino acids. Germline V lookup: CDR1 SEHNR, CDR2 FQNEAQ (reference sequence). V trimming: 2 bases; J trimming: 9 bases; junction bases outside the gene matches: 5. DNA for the CDR3: TGTGCCAGCAGCTTAATGGACAGGGATCGCTACACCTTC. As protein: CASSLMDRDRYTF. Combining the CDR3 with reference TRBV7-9 and TRBJ1-2 gives the whole variable domain DTGVSQNPRHKITKRGQNVTFRCDPISEHNRLYWYRQTLGQGPEFLTYFQNEAQLEKSRLLSDRFSAERPKGSFSTLEIQRTEQGDSAMYLCASSLMDRDRYTFGSGTRLTVV.

The chain employs TRBV29-1 and TRBJ2-7; D unclear. The CDR3 sequence is 11 residues long. Germline V lookup: CDR1 SQVTM, CDR2 ANQGSEA. Trimming removed 4 bases from V and 5 bases from J, with 9 bases in between. The CDR3 DNA follows: TGCAGCGTTGGAGTGAACGACGAGCAGTACTTC. Translation: CSVGVNDEQYF.

The chain recombines TRBV6-5 with TRBJ1-2; TRBD1 matches at 7 bases. This CDR3 has 14 amino acids. With V trimmed by 7 bases and J by 6 bases, 11 bases remained unmatched. Germline assignment: CDR1 MNHEY and CDR2 SVGAGI. CDR3 loop: CASKRGRGYDGYTF. The CDR3 DNA is TGTGCCAGCAAACGGGGCAGGGGGTACGATGGCTACACCTTC.